What follows describes a single T cell receptor beta chain. The data were obtained in a study of cytomegalovirus exposure and HLA in healthy donors. Overall study: Unique TCR beta sequences numbering fewer than 130 million came from roughly 180 million T cells in an earlier analysis.

Vbeta (60) and Jbeta (13) primers were used in the PCR. Sequencing was performed with immunoSEQ multiplex PCR; in TCRdb, only in-frame clones are kept and a portion is missing. This table has some 120,000 clones, around 80% appearing once. Germline lookup yields CDR1 SGHVS and CDR2 FNYEAQ. This CDR3 comprises 17 residues. The germline V and J ends were trimmed by 1 base and 7 bases, with 20 bases remaining between them. The genes are TRBV7-6 and TRBJ2-1; TRBD1 is a possible D gene (5 bases). Sequences were obtained from PBMCs. The receptor comes from a woman under 30 in good health and CMV-seronegative. The CDR3 region is CASSLVILGLNSNEQFF. The CDR3 region has the DNA TGTGCCAGCAGCTTAGTGATTCTGGGGCTGAACTCGAATGAGCAGTTCTTC.